These 10 T cell receptor beta chains share one sample of origin, sequenced in a study of monozygotic twins with inflammatory bowel disease. No DNA is given; TCRdb re-called the 5' RACE reads and lists each CDR3 protein once. Found here are 150,000 to 200,000 distinct CDR3 sequences; the top ten clones hold 2.8%. Material for sequencing was blood. The receptor set was obtained from a human donor with ulcerative colitis or Crohn's disease, or a healthy co-twin of an affected twin (not recorded which).

The chain employs TRBV6-5 and TRBJ2-2. Germline assignment: CDR1 MNHEY and CDR2 SVGAGI. The CDR3 length is 16 residues. The CDR3: CASSPPRVGETGELFF.

The V call is TRBV27, the J call TRBJ2-3; TCRdb returns TRBD1, unconfirmable since there is no DNA. CDR1 and CDR2 (germline): MNHEY, SMNVEV (reference sequence). The CDR3 extends over 12 amino acids. The CDR3 spells CASGAVQGAQYF.

The genes are TRBV28 and TRBJ2-7; absent DNA, TCRdb's TRBD1 call cannot be checked. CDR3 length equals 15 residues. In germline, CDR1 is MDHEN, CDR2 SYDVKM. The CDR3: CASSFFPRKNYEQYF.

The chain joins TRBV10-3 to TRBJ2-7; TCRdb's D call, TRBD1, is unchecked because there is no DNA. CDR3 length equals 13 residues. Germline V CDR1 and CDR2: ENHRY, SYGVKD. CDR3 loop: CAISGGQTYEQYF.

The chain joins TRBV21-1 to TRBJ1-1; the TCRdb D gene call, TRBD1, has no DNA to confirm it. TRBV21-1 is assigned pseudogene status. This CDR3 region has 17 residues. The CDR3 loop reads CASSKEVATGIRTEAFF.

The chain employs TRBV6-1 and TRBJ2-7; lacking DNA, the TRBD1 call made by TCRdb goes unchecked. CDR1 is MNHNS, CDR2 SASEGT, per germline. The CDR3 totals 15 residues. CDR3 loop: CASRQTGTVSYEQYF.

The genes are TRBV3-1 and TRBJ2-1; TCRdb picks TRBD2, but there is no DNA to check that call. CDR1 is LGHDT and CDR2 is YNNKEL in the germline V gene (reference sequence). The CDR3 spans 12 residues. The CDR3 loop is CASSQAESEQFF.

The V and J genes are TRBV7-3 and TRBJ1-1; lacking DNA, the TRBD1 call made by TCRdb goes unchecked. Germline values: CDR1 SGHTA, CDR2 FQGTGA. There are 14 residues in the CDR3. CDR3 region: CASSQGSPNTEAFF.

The V gene is TRBV24-1, the J gene TRBJ2-7; TCRdb picks TRBD2, but there is no DNA to check that call. CDR3 length equals 16 residues. In germline, CDR1 is KGHDR, CDR2 SFDVKD. CDR3 sequence: CATSDSASGRRYEQYF.

The chain combines TRBV14 with TRBJ1-1; TCRdb calls TRBD1, which cannot be checked without DNA. The CDR3 consists of 15 residues. Germline values: CDR1 SGHDN, CDR2 FVKESK. The CDR3 sequence is CASSQDPGGLTEAFF.